These 27 T cell receptor beta chains share one sample of origin, sequenced in a study of T cells in Graves' hyperthyroidism and ophthalmopathy (dated by TCRdb to between 2018 and 2021). Libraries were made using multiplex PCR. These reads were obtained on an Illumina HiSeq 2000. Amplification of TCR beta CDR3 regions was carried out from RNA transcripts. The TCR CDR3 was subjected to a first round of RT-PCR using the HTBI primer set and the Qiagen OneStep RT-PCR kit. TCRdb reprocessing: public reads trimmed at Q25 with fastp, clones called with MiXCR, in-frame beta chains kept. CDR3 protein sequences are deduplicated, and each keeps its most common genes and DNA. This sample lists some 490,000 distinct CDR3 sequences; roughly 23% were detected once. The top ten clones comprise approximately 49% of the sample. Material: blood. The receptor source for this set is a woman between 65 and 79 years old with Graves' ophthalmopathy.

This clonotype has a count of ten or more. The rearrangement links TRBV28 to TRBJ2-7; D uncertain. V was shortened by 3 bases and J by 3 bases, with 12 bases between the two germline ends. The CDR3 spans 14 residues. The germline V gene has CDR1 MDHEN and CDR2 SYDVKM. The CDR3 nucleotides are TGTGCCAGCAGTTTGTACAGTGTACTCTACGAGCAGTACTTC. This encodes CASSLYSVLYEQYF.

This clonotype was picked up a small number of times. This chain joins TRBV29-1 and TRBJ2-7; D might be TRBD2 (5 bases). The CDR3 extends over 12 amino acids. Deletions cut 4 bases from V and 7 bases from J, with 14 bases between. The germline gives CDR1 SQVTM, CDR2 ANQGSEA. CDR3 amino acids: CSVAWTGREQYF. The DNA of the CDR3 is TGCAGCGTTGCTTGGACGGGAAGGGAGCAGTACTTC.

This clonotype was seen a few times. The chain employs TRBV29-1 and TRBJ1-1; perhaps TRBD1 as D (6 bases). Germline assignment: CDR1 SQVTM and CDR2 ANQGSEA. The CDR3 totals 12 residues. The CDR3 loop reads CSGQIMNTEAFF. The CDR3 region has the DNA TGCAGTGGACAGATAATGAACACTGAAGCTTTCTTT. Full variable domain (remainder filled in from reference TRBV29-1 and TRBJ1-1): SAVISQKPSRDICQRGTSLTIQCQVDSQVTMMFWYRQQPGQSLTLIATANQGSEATYESGFVIDKFPISRPNLTFSTLTVSNMSPEDSSIYLCSGQIMNTEAFFGQGTRLTVV.

This clonotype appeared once. The rearrangement uses TRBV20-1 and TRBJ2-5; 8 bases are a match to TRBD2. Losses at the gene ends were 0 bases for V and 1 base for J; bases not matched to a gene: 13. Germline V gene sequence: CDR1 DFQATT, CDR2 SNEGSKA (reference sequence). This CDR3 is 18 amino acids long. The DNA for the CDR3 is TGCAGTGCTAGAGATGGGGCGGTAGCGGGATCTGTCCAAGAGACCCAGTACTTC. Translated, it gives CSARDGAVAGSVQETQYF.

This clonotype was seen many times. V is TRBV12-3 or TRBV12-4 and J is TRBJ2-1, with TRBD1 identical over 9 bases. The CDR3 loop spans 18 amino acids. V trimming: 5 bases; J trimming: 3 bases; junction bases outside the gene matches: 14. The CDR3 is CASSPIAGDRDRYNEQFF. The CDR3, as DNA: TGTGCCAGCAGTCCGATTGCCGGGGACAGGGACCGCTACAATGAGCAGTTCTTC.

The chain joins TRBV29-1 to TRBJ2-1, with 8 positions matching TRBD2. Germline-derived CDR1 and CDR2 are SQVTM and ANQGSEA. V trimming: 4 bases; J trimming: 4 bases; junction bases outside the gene matches: 6. This CDR3 contains 14 residues. The CDR3 region is CSVGASGSYNEQFF. The CDR3 coding sequence is TGCAGCGTTGGCGCTAGCGGGTCTTACAATGAGCAGTTCTTC.

The V gene is TRBV5-6, the J gene TRBJ2-1; maybe TRBD2 (6 bases). Between the trimmed V and J ends, which lost 0 bases and 7 bases, there was a span of 11 bases. The CDR3 length is 14 residues. The germline V gene encodes CDR1 SGHDT and CDR2 YYEEEE. CDR3 sequence reads: CASSLGLARNEQFF. The CDR3 coding sequence is TGTGCCAGCAGCTTGGGCCTAGCGAGAAATGAGCAGTTCTTC.

This clonotype was counted ten times or more. V is TRBV28 and J is TRBJ2-5, with TRBD1 identical over 10 bases. Germline V CDR1 and CDR2: MDHEN, SYDVKM. CDR3 length: 15 amino acids. J gave up 5 bases and V 4 bases, and 7 bases lay outside the gene matches. DNA of the CDR3: TGTGCCAGCAGTTCGCCGGGACAGGGGTGGGAGACCCAGTACTTC. Encoded protein: CASSSPGQGWETQYF.

Only a few counts were recorded for this clonotype. The rearrangement joins TRBV5-1 to TRBJ2-7; tentative D call: TRBD2 (5 bases). V was trimmed by 4 bases and J by 3 bases, leaving 20 bases between them. CDR3 length equals 16 residues. Germline assignment: CDR1 SGHRS and CDR2 YFSETQ. The CDR3 DNA sequence: TGCGCCAGCAGCGGGCCTTCTAGCAGAAATCACTACGAGCAGTACTTC. Translated: CASSGPSSRNHYEQYF.

This clonotype was counted only a few times. The V and J genes are TRBV3-1 and TRBJ2-2, with 10 nucleotides matching TRBD1. This CDR3 comprises 17 residues. CDR1 and CDR2 (germline): LGHDT, YNNKEL (reference sequence). Unmatched junction bases numbered 10, after V lost 3 bases and J lost 6 bases. The CDR3 DNA sequence: TGTGCCAGCAGCCAGCTCAGGACAGGGGGATTAGCCGGGGAGCTGTTTTTT. Translated, it gives CASSQLRTGGLAGELFF.

In this sample, this clonotype turned up many times. DNA for the CDR3: TGTGCCAGCAGGGATGGACCCTCCACAGATACGCAGTATTTT. Amino acids: CASRDGPSTDTQYF. This chain links TRBV2 with TRBJ2-3; D gene unclear. Germline V gene data show CDR1 as SNHLY and CDR2 as FYNNEI. CDR3 length: 14 residues. V gave up 6 bases and J gave up 2 bases, with 12 bases separating them.

There are many counts of this clonotype. V gene TRBV28 combines with J gene TRBJ2-7; D ambiguous. This CDR3 has 15 residues. V lost 6 bases and J lost 2, with 17 bases in between. Germline V gene sequence: CDR1 MDHEN, CDR2 SYDVKM. As DNA, the CDR3 is TGTGCCAGCAGGCAAACCACGGGTAGGGCCTACGAGCAGTACTTC. Protein: CASRQTTGRAYEQYF.

At least ten counts were recorded for this clonotype. The chain has TRBV11-2 and TRBJ2-7; possible D gene TRBD1, 7 bases. Per germline, CDR1 SGHAT and CDR2 FQNNGV. The CDR3 runs to 15 residues. The germline V and J ends were trimmed by 5 bases and 7 bases, with 21 bases remaining between them. The CDR3 bases are TGTGCCAGCAGCCCAGAGGGACAGCCGGGGGCGGAGCAGTACTTC. This encodes CASSPEGQPGAEQYF.

This chain connects TRBV15 to TRBJ1-1, with 8 nucleotides matching TRBD1. The CDR3 has 15 amino acids. Per germline, CDR1 LNHNV and CDR2 YYDKDF (reference sequence). Germline trimming cut 3 bases from V and 2 bases from J; bases unmatched to any gene: 5. The DNA for the CDR3 is TGTGCCACCAGCAGTCAGACAGGGGTAAACACTGAAGCTTTCTTT. Amino acid sequence: CATSSQTGVNTEAFF. Drawing the rest from reference TRBV15 and TRBJ1-1, the complete variable domain is DAMVIQNPRYQVTQFGKPVTLSCSQTLNHNVMYWYQQKSSQAPKLLFHYYDKDFNNEADTPDNFQSRRPNTSFCFLDIRSPGLGDTAMYLCATSSQTGVNTEAFFGQGTRLTVV.

This clonotype has at least ten counts. The genes are TRBV12-3 or TRBV12-4 and TRBJ1-1; D unclear. This CDR3 is 12 amino acids long. Trimming shortened V by 4 bases and J by 11 bases, and 14 bases separated the two germline ends. CDR3 region: CASSSRYSSAFF. In nucleotides, the CDR3 is TGTGCCAGCAGTTCCCGGTACAGCTCTGCTTTCTTT.

Comments on this clonotype: Since a much larger clone is just one base distant, this may be a read error. The V gene is TRBV29-1, the J gene TRBJ2-3, with TRBD1 identical over 8 bases. CDR1 and CDR2 from the germline V gene are SQVTM and ANQGSEA. This CDR3 has 12 residues. Trimming cost V 7 bases and J 0 bases; bases outside gene matches: 0. The CDR3 protein is CSGTGSTDTQYF. The CDR3 DNA sequence: TGCAGCGGGACAGGGAGCACAGATACGCAGTATTTT.

This clonotype was detected a few times. This rearrangement joins TRBV12-3 or TRBV12-4 to TRBJ1-6; tentatively, D is TRBD1 (5 bases). This CDR3 is 13 amino acids long. Trimming left V 8 bases short and J 7 bases short, with 12 bases between. The CDR3 DNA reads as TGTGCCAGCGGGGTCGGGGCCAATTCACCCCTCCACTTT. Translating gives CASGVGANSPLHF.

This clonotype was seen only a few times. This chain connects TRBV7-9 to TRBJ1-4; tentatively, D is TRBD1 (5 bases). The CDR3 contains 14 residues. V lost 5 bases to trimming and J lost 8 bases, with 15 bases between them. From germline, CDR1 is SEHNR and CDR2 FQNEAQ (reference sequence). CDR3 protein: CASSQGEGGEKLFF. As DNA, the CDR3 is TGTGCCAGCAGCCAGGGAGAGGGAGGGGAAAAACTGTTTTTT.

This clonotype was found a few times. The chain uses TRBV20-1 and TRBJ1-1; D is unclear. V was cut by 0 bases and J by 1 base, with 9 bases left in between. Germline CDR1 reads DFQATT; CDR2 reads SNEGSKA (reference sequence). This CDR3 has 14 amino acids. For the CDR3, the DNA is TGCAGTGCTAGAGAGGCCCTCGGGAACACTGAAGCTTTCTTT. Translation: CSAREALGNTEAFF.

In this sample, this clonotype turned up a few times. This chain joins TRBV12-3 or TRBV12-4 and TRBJ1-6; D unclear. Trimming removed 6 bases from V and 13 bases from J, with 13 bases in between. The CDR3 totals 12 residues. CDR3 residues: CASRGGIGPLHF. The CDR3 DNA sequence: TGTGCCAGCAGGGGTGGGATTGGGCCCCTCCACTTT.

This clonotype occurred a few times. V is TRBV6-6 and J is TRBJ2-1, with 9 nucleotides matching TRBD2. The trim removed 2 bases at V and 3 bases at J, leaving 14 bases unmatched. Germline-derived CDR1 and CDR2 are MNHNY and SVGAGI (reference sequence). The CDR3 covers 19 residues. The DNA of the CDR3 is TGTGCCAGCAGTTACGAAAGACTAGCGGCGGTGGACCTCTACAATGAGCAGTTCTTC. This translates into CASSYERLAAVDLYNEQFF.

A word on this clonotype: The junction differs from germline at one of its ends, possibly a read error. The chain carries TRBV20-1 and TRBJ2-7; D gene unclear. The germline V gene has CDR1 DFQATT and CDR2 SNEGSKA (reference sequence). The CDR3 sequence is 15 residues long. For the CDR3, the DNA is TGCAGTGCTGGAGATTCGCGGAATGCCTTCTACGAGCAGTACTTC. Translated, it gives CSAGDSRNAFYEQYF.

This CDR3 is CSPTSIDGTYEQYF. Here the CDR3 DNA reads TGCAGCCCGACGAGTATAGATGGGACCTACGAGCAGTACTTC. The rearrangement uses TRBV20-1 and TRBJ2-7; D call uncertain. Per germline, CDR1 DFQATT and CDR2 SNEGSKA (reference sequence). CDR3 length equals 14 residues.

There are a few counts of this clonotype. The chain uses TRBV7-8 and TRBJ2-1, with 9 positions matching TRBD2. From germline, CDR1 is SGHVS and CDR2 FQNEAQ. After removal of 6 bases from V and 7 bases from J, the junction contained 7 bases not matched to a gene. The CDR3 spans 14 residues. The CDR3 coding sequence is TGTGCCAGCAGTCAAGGCGGGAGGGGGAATGAGCAGTTCTTC. As protein: CASSQGGRGNEQFF.

This clonotype was recorded at least ten times. This chain connects TRBV12-3 or TRBV12-4 to TRBJ2-1; 8 bases align to TRBD2. The junction had 2 bases not matched to a gene; V was cut back by 5 bases and J by 5 bases. The length of the CDR3 is 13 residues. The CDR3 here is CASSSGRNNEQFF. CDR3 bases: TGTGCCAGCAGTAGCGGGAGAAACAATGAGCAGTTCTTC.

The chain has TRBV14 and TRBJ2-5, with 9 bases that match TRBD2. The germline V gene has CDR1 SGHDN and CDR2 FVKESK. The CDR3 contains 15 residues. J was trimmed by 6 bases and V by 0 bases; bases with no gene match: 5. The CDR3 nucleotides are TGTGCCAGCAGCCAAGATGGACTAGCGCCGCAGACCCAGTACTTC. It is translated as CASSQDGLAPQTQYF.

This clonotype came up many times. The V call is TRBV6-1, the J call TRBJ2-1, with 10 bases that match TRBD2. CDR3 length equals 16 residues. Germline CDR1 is MNHNS and CDR2 is SASEGT. V shed 5 bases, J shed 7 bases, and the junction held 11 bases outside the gene matches. In DNA, the CDR3 is TGTGCCAGCAGTTCGTGGGCTAGCGGGAGAAGTAATGAGCAGTTCTTC. Protein: CASSSWASGRSNEQFF.